This entry lists 17 T cell receptor beta chains sequenced from one sample in a study of T cells in tumors after PD-1 blockade. This table comes from immunoSEQ multiplex PCR, and its TCRdb copy is limited to in-frame clones, with some not included. The sample has 55,000 to 70,000 clones; roughly 78% are singletons. This specimen was PBMCs, taken before anti-PD-1 treatment. Receptor source: a human donor with basal cell carcinoma.

The count of this clone is one. The V and J genes are TRBV19 and TRBJ1-4, with D perhaps matching TRBD1 (6 bases). The germline V gene encodes CDR1 LNHDA and CDR2 SQIVND (reference sequence). This CDR3 comprises 13 residues. V was pared by 7 bases and J by 3 bases, with 9 bases between. CDR3 in DNA: TGTGCCAGTAAGGGGGGGGCTAATGAAAAACTGTTTTTT. This codes for CASKGGANEKLFF. Complete variable domain (other parts from reference TRBV19 and TRBJ1-4): DGGITQSPKYLFRKEGQNVTLSCEQNLNHDAMYWYRQDPGQGLRLIYYSQIVNDFQKGDIAEGYSVSREKKESFPLTVTSAQKNPTAFYLCASKGGANEKLFFGSGTQLSVL.

The chain employs TRBV3-1 (or the pseudogene TRBV3-2) and TRBJ1-6, with D maybe TRBD1 (6 bases). V was trimmed by 4 bases and J by 10 bases, leaving 23 bases between them. CDR1 LGHDT and CDR2 YNNKEL come from the germline V gene (reference sequence). The CDR3 sequence is 17 residues long. In DNA form, the CDR3 reads TGTGCCAGCAGCCCTCTTAGCTACGGGGGGGCAGGATCACCCCTCCACTTT. Amino acids: CASSPLSYGGAGSPLHF.

CDR3 amino acids: CASSPHSGEAFF. CDR3 coding DNA: TGTGCCAGCAGTCCCCATTCGGGGGAAGCTTTCTTT. The V call is TRBV6-5, the J call TRBJ1-1; D gene ambiguous. This CDR3 comprises 12 residues. Trimming took off 5 bases at V and 8 bases at J, with 12 bases between the two ends. Germline lookup yields CDR1 MNHEY and CDR2 SVGAGI.

This chain joins TRBV6-5 and TRBJ1-4, with 10 positions matching TRBD1. The CDR3 covers 14 residues. The germline CDR1 and CDR2 sequences are MNHEY and SVGAGI. With 6 bases clipped from V and 8 bases from J, the junction kept 6 bases outside the gene matches. The CDR3 bases are TGTGCCAGCAGCGACAGGGGGCCGAGAGAAAAACTGTTTTTT. Its protein is CASSDRGPREKLFF.

The chain employs TRBV5-1 and TRBJ1-6; D remains ambiguous. V was clipped by 0 bases and J by 9 bases, with 7 bases between them. CDR3 length: 13 amino acids. In germline, CDR1 is SGHRS, CDR2 YFSETQ. CDR3 region: CASSLGPSSPLHF. As DNA, the CDR3 is TGCGCCAGCAGCTTGGGGCCTAGTTCACCCCTCCACTTT.

The rearrangement links TRBV6-5 to TRBJ1-6; no reliable D call. The CDR3 has 14 residues. V was trimmed by 6 bases and J by 10 bases, leaving 16 bases between them. Germline V gene lookup returns CDR1 MNHEY and CDR2 SVGAGI. The CDR3 loop reads CASSPERVGSPLHF. In nucleotides, the CDR3 is TGTGCCAGCAGCCCAGAACGGGTGGGATCACCCCTCCACTTT.

This clone turned up a few times. The chain has TRBV5-1 and TRBJ2-2, with 9 positions matching TRBD2. Germline V lookup: CDR1 SGHRS, CDR2 YFSETQ. The CDR3 is made up of 15 amino acids. The trim removed 3 bases at V and 6 bases at J, leaving 6 bases unmatched. CDR3: CASSSQRGAAGELFF. Here the CDR3 DNA reads TGCGCCAGCAGCTCGCAGCGGGGGGCCGCCGGGGAGCTGTTTTTT.

This clone showed up just a few times. The gene calls are TRBV5-1 and TRBJ1-3, with 8 nucleotides matching TRBD1. V dropped 3 bases and J dropped 4; count of bases not matched to a gene: 6. The CDR3 is made up of 15 amino acids. CDR1 SGHRS and CDR2 YFSETQ come from the germline V gene. The CDR3 DNA is TGCGCCAGCAGCTCTGGACAGGGAGCCGGAAACACCATATATTTT. Translated: CASSSGQGAGNTIYF.

V is TRBV6-5 and J is TRBJ2-3, with 10 bases that match TRBD2. Germline-derived CDR1 and CDR2 are MNHEY and SVGAGI. After removal of 5 bases from V and 4 bases from J, the junction contained 6 bases not matched to a gene. The CDR3 spans 15 residues. The CDR3 sequence is CASSPTGTSADTQYF. Here the CDR3 DNA reads TGTGCCAGCAGTCCGACGGGGACTAGCGCAGATACGCAGTATTTT.

The chain carries TRBV11-1 and TRBJ2-1; weak D call: TRBD1 (6 bases). This CDR3 comprises 12 residues. V shed 5 bases and J shed 7 bases, with 9 bases lying between them. Germline V gene sequence: CDR1 SGHAT, CDR2 FQDESV (reference sequence). CDR3 coding DNA: TGTGCCAGCAGCCCAGGGGATAATGAGCAGTTCTTC. Protein product: CASSPGDNEQFF.

This chain uses TRBV10-2 with TRBJ1-3; no reliable D call. The germline CDR1 and CDR2 sequences are WSHSY and SAAADI. Between the trimmed V and J ends, which lost 8 bases and 2 bases, there was a span of 13 bases. The CDR3 totals 14 residues. The CDR3 region is CASALGEPGNTIYF. CDR3 sequence (DNA): TGCGCCAGCGCGCTCGGGGAGCCTGGAAACACCATATATTTT.

The gene calls are TRBV19 and TRBJ1-2; TRBD1 matches 8 bases. The CDR3 is made up of 14 amino acids. Per germline, CDR1 LNHDA and CDR2 SQIVND (reference sequence). J lost 8 bases, V lost 2 bases, and 7 bases had no gene match. The CDR3 spells CASSILQGAGGYTF. DNA for the CDR3: TGTGCCAGTAGTATACTCCAGGGGGCGGGAGGCTACACCTTC.

The V and J genes are TRBV6-5 and TRBJ1-1; no definite D call. The CDR3 has 11 residues. V shed 5 bases and J shed 12 bases, with 13 bases lying between them. Germline values: CDR1 MNHEY, CDR2 SVGAGI. The CDR3 sequence is CASSLRFSTFF. CDR3 coding DNA: TGTGCCAGCAGTCTCCGATTTTCGACTTTCTTT.

The rearrangement uses TRBV19 and TRBJ2-3; D is undetermined. Per germline, CDR1 LNHDA and CDR2 SQIVND (reference sequence). The V gene lost 2 bases and the J gene lost 9 bases, with 9 bases spanning the gap. The CDR3 is made up of 12 amino acids. This CDR3 is CASSIKKQTQYF. The CDR3 DNA sequence: TGTGCCAGTAGTATAAAAAAGCAGACGCAGTATTTT. The full variable domain, with the rest looked up from reference TRBV19 and TRBJ2-3, is DGGITQSPKYLFRKEGQNVTLSCEQNLNHDAMYWYRQDPGQGLRLIYYSQIVNDFQKGDIAEGYSVSREKKESFPLTVTSAQKNPTAFYLCASSIKKQTQYFGPGTRLTVL.

The V gene is TRBV10-3, the J gene TRBJ1-6, with 7 bases identical to TRBD1. There are 14 residues in the CDR3. The germline CDR1 and CDR2 sequences are ENHRY and SYGVKD. V lost 2 bases and J lost 5; bases outside the gene matches: 0. The CDR3 here is CAISEGTDNSPLHF. The CDR3 nucleotides are TGTGCCATCAGTGAGGGGACAGATAATTCACCCCTCCACTTT.

Regarding this clone: Mismatch with germline at one junction end may stem from a read error. V gene TRBV19 combines with J gene TRBJ2-2, with D perhaps assigned TRBD1 or TRBD2 (5 bases each). CDR3 size: 10 residues. Per the germline V gene, CDR1 is LNHDA and CDR2 is SQIVND (reference sequence). The DNA for the CDR3 is TGTGCCACTCCGGTTGGGGGAGCTGTTTTT. It is translated as CATPVGGAVF.

This chain uses TRBV27 with TRBJ2-3, with a weak D call TRBD1 (5 bases). The CDR3 extends over 17 amino acids. Trimming stripped 4 bases from V and 3 bases from J, with 20 bases between. Germline V gene sequence: CDR1 MNHEY, CDR2 SMNVEV (reference sequence). Here the CDR3 DNA reads TGTGCCAGCAGTTCCAGGCGGCGGCAGGGTCAGACAGATACGCAGTATTTT. Residues: CASSSRRRQGQTDTQYF.